The 10 T cell receptor beta chains presented below share a single source sample, sequenced in a study of human T cells and chemical hapten exposure (dated by TCRdb to the early 2020s). This specimen's time point label, per the study, means: patch test 3, about 24 weeks after DPC sensitization. The sample's treatment or condition label is to be understood as: therapeutic diphenylcyclopropenone sensitization with weekly scalp DPC. Library construction relied on RACE. The data were produced on a NextSeq 500. The public reads were quality trimmed at Q25 with fastp and then assembled into clones with MiXCR by TCRdb, keeping productive beta chains. Rows are combined by CDR3 protein, so each entry shows the most common genes and DNA. Here the sample has about 52,000 distinct CDR3 sequences; roughly 10% occur a single time. 16% of the sample is held by the ten biggest clonotypes. This material consisted of whole blood, taken in connection with sensitization to the hapten diphenylcyclopropenone (DPC). The receptor source for this set is a woman between 40 and 50 years old with alopecia areata. Some clones in this sample may be carry-over from other donors' samples.

The rearrangement uses TRBV20-1 and TRBJ2-5, with TRBD2 identical over 8 bases. The CDR3 extends over 14 amino acids. With 6 bases clipped from V and 4 bases from J, the junction kept 10 bases outside the gene matches. Germline V gene lookup returns CDR1 DFQATT and CDR2 SNEGSKA (reference sequence). As DNA, the CDR3 is TGCAGTGCAACTGTTAGCGGGGCTGGAGAGACCCAGTACTTC. This encodes CSATVSGAGETQYF.

The rearrangement links TRBV4-3 to TRBJ2-7; D not resolved. This CDR3 has 14 residues. V was pared by 2 bases and J by 7 bases, with 15 bases between. In germline, CDR1 is LGHNA, CDR2 YSLEER. The CDR3 region has the DNA TGCGCCAGCAGCCAAAGTGCACAACTTGGAGAGCAGTACTTC. Translating it yields CASSQSAQLGEQYF.

This clonotype was detected a few times. This rearrangement joins TRBV20-1 to TRBJ2-3; D perhaps matches TRBD2 (7 bases). Germline V gene data show CDR1 as DFQATT and CDR2 as SNEGSKA (reference sequence). The CDR3 has 15 residues. V shed 1 base and J shed 4 bases, with 15 bases lying between them. CDR3 sequence: CSARAWRGLADTQYF. The CDR3 nucleotides are TGCAGTGCTAGAGCCTGGCGGGGGCTCGCAGATACGCAGTATTTT.

This clonotype has at least ten counts. The chain recombines TRBV6-2 or TRBV6-3 with TRBJ2-2; D tentatively reads TRBD1 or TRBD2 (5 bases each). Trimming removed 6 bases from V and 8 bases from J, with 25 bases in between. There are 17 residues in the CDR3. Germline V lookup: CDR1 MNHEY, CDR2 SVGEGT. The CDR3 region is CASSPVMGRGRRGELFF. In DNA, the CDR3 is TGTGCCAGCAGCCCAGTCATGGGACGCGGTCGGCGGGGGGAGCTGTTTTTT.

This rearrangement joins TRBV4-3 to TRBJ2-1; D is undetermined. The CDR3 is 14 amino acids. V lost 0 bases to trimming and J lost 7 bases, with 10 bases between them. Germline values: CDR1 LGHNA, CDR2 YSLEER. The CDR3 region is CASSQERIGNEQFF. CDR3 bases: TGCGCCAGCAGCCAAGAGAGGATAGGAAATGAGCAGTTCTTC.

This clonotype was counted a few times. V and J are TRBV20-1 and TRBJ2-7, with a tentative D call TRBD2 (6 bases). Trimming shortened V by 5 bases and J by 2 bases, and 13 bases separated the two germline ends. The length of the CDR3 is 13 residues. The germline CDR1 and CDR2 sequences are DFQATT and SNEGSKA (reference sequence). Here the CDR3 reads CSAAFRGTYEQYF. The CDR3 DNA reads as TGCAGTGCTGCGTTTCGGGGGACCTACGAGCAGTACTTC.

The gene calls are TRBV6-6 and TRBJ1-1; 8 bases are a match to TRBD1. This CDR3 comprises 13 residues. The junction had 5 bases not matched to a gene; V was cut back by 5 bases and J by 6 bases. Germline lookup yields CDR1 MNHNY and CDR2 SVGAGI (reference sequence). The CDR3 DNA reads as TGTGCCAGCAGTAAGACAGGGGTCCCTGAAGCTTTCTTT. Its protein is CASSKTGVPEAFF.

The V gene is TRBV6-1, the J gene TRBJ1-1, with D hard to call. Trimming removed 6 bases from V and 1 base from J, with 9 bases in between. The CDR3 has 13 residues. Germline CDR1 is MNHNS and CDR2 is SASEGT. The CDR3 nucleotides are TGTGCCAGCAGCGTCGGTTCGAACACTGAAGCTTTCTTT. The encoded protein is CASSVGSNTEAFF.

This clonotype came up a few times. V gene TRBV7-9 combines with J gene TRBJ2-3, with a tentative D call TRBD2 (6 bases). Trimming removed 0 bases from V and 4 bases from J, with 11 bases in between. The CDR3 has 15 amino acids. Per the germline V gene, CDR1 is SEHNR and CDR2 is FQNEAQ (reference sequence). The CDR3 spells CASSLAVGRADTQYF. The CDR3 coding sequence is TGTGCCAGCAGCTTAGCTGTCGGGAGAGCAGATACGCAGTATTTT.

This clonotype has more than one count but fewer than ten. This sequence joins TRBV7-6 and TRBJ2-2; 8 bases line up with TRBD1. The germline CDR1 and CDR2 sequences are SGHVS and FNYEAQ. The junction had 4 bases not matched to a gene; V was cut back by 3 bases and J by 7 bases. This CDR3 region has 14 residues. The CDR3 region is CASSLGQEIGELFF. CDR3 DNA: TGTGCCAGCAGCTTGGGACAGGAGATCGGGGAGCTGTTTTTT.